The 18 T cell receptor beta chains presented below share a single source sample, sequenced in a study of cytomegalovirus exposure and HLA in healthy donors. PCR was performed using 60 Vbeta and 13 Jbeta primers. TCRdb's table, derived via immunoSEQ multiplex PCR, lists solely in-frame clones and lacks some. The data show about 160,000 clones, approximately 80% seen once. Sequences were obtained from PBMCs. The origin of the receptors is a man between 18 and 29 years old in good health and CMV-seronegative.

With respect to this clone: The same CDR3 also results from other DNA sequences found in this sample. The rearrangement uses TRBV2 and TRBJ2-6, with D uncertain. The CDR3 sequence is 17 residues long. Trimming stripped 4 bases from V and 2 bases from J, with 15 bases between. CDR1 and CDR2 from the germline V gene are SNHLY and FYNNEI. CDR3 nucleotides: TGTGCCAGCAGTGGAATATGGGCCCGTACTGGGGCCAACGTCCTGACTTTC. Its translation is CASSGIWARTGANVLTF.

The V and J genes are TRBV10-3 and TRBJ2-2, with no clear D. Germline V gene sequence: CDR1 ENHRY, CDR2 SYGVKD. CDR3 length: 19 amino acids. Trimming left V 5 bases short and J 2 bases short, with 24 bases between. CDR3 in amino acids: CAISPWLGSPNLNTGELFF. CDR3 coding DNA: TGTGCCATCAGTCCCTGGCTGGGCAGCCCGAATCTTAACACCGGGGAGCTGTTTTTT.

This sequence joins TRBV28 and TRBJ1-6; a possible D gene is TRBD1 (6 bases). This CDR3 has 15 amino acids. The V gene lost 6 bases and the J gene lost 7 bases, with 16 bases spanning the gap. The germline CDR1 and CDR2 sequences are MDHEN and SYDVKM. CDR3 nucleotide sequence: TGTGCCAGCAGCTCCAGGGGTGTGGGGAATTCACCCCTCCACTTT. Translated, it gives CASSSRGVGNSPLHF.

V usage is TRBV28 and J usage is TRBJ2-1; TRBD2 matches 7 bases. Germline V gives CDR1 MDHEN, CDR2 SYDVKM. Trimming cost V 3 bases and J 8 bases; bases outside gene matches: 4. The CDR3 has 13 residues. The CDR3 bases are TGTGCCAGCAGTTTTCTAGCGGAGGATGAGCAGTTCTTC. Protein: CASSFLAEDEQFF.

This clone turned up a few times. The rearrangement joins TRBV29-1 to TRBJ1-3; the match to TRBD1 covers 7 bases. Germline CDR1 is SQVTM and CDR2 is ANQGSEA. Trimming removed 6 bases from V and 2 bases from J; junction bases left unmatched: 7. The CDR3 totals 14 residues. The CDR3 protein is CSVRTGGTGNTIYF. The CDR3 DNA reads TGCAGCGTCCGGACAGGAGGAACTGGAAACACCATATATTTT.

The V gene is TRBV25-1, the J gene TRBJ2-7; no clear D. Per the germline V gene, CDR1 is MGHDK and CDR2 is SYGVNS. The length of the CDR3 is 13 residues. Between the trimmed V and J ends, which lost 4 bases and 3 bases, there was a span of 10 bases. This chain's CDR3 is CASSVYTNYEQYF. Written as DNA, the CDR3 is TGTGCCAGCAGTGTTTACACAAACTACGAGCAGTACTTC.

The DNA for the CDR3 is TGCGCCAGCAGCTTGGAGGGCGGGGAAGAGACCCAGTACTTC. It encodes CASSLEGGEETQYF. This sequence joins TRBV5-1 and TRBJ2-5; weak D call: TRBD2 (6 bases). The V end lost 0 bases, the J end lost 3 bases, and 9 bases lay between the germline ends. Germline V gives CDR1 SGHRS, CDR2 YFSETQ. The CDR3 is 14 residues long.

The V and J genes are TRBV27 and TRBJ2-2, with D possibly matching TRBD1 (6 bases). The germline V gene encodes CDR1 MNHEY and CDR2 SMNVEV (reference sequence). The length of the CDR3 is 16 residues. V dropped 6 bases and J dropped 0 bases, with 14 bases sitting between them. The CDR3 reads CASSRDILANTGELFF. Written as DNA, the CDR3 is TGTGCCAGCAGCCGGGACATCCTCGCGAACACCGGGGAGCTGTTTTTT.

The CDR3 loop reads CASRERGPEFF. The DNA of the CDR3 is TGTGCCAGCAGGGAGCGGGGGCCGGAGTTCTTC. V is TRBV2 and J is TRBJ2-1, with 8 bases lining up with TRBD2. V dropped 6 bases and J dropped 14; count of bases not matched to a gene: 6. The germline gives CDR1 SNHLY, CDR2 FYNNEI. The CDR3 has 11 amino acids.

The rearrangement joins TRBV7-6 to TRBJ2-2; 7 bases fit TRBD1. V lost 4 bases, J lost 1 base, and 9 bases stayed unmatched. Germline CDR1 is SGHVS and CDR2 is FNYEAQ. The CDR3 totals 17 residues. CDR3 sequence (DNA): TGTGCCAGCAGCTCCCGGTTGACAGGGAAGAACACCGGGGAGCTGTTTTTT. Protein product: CASSSRLTGKNTGELFF.

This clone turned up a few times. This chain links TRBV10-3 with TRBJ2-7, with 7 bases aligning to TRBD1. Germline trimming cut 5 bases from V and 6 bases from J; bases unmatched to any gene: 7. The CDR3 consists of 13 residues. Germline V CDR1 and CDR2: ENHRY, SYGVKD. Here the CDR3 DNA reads TGTGCCATCAGTCCTGACAGGGCTCGCGAGCAGTACTTC. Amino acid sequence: CAISPDRAREQYF.

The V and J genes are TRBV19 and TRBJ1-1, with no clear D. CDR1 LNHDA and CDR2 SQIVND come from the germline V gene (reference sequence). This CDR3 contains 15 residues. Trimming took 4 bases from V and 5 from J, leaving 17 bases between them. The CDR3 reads CASSTPAGSRTEAFF. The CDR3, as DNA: TGTGCCAGTAGTACCCCAGCTGGGAGTCGAACTGAAGCTTTCTTT.

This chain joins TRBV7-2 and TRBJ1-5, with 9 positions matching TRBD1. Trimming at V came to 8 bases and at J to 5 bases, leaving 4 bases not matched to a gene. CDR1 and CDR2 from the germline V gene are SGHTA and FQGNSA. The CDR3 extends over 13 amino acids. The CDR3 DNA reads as TGTGCCAGCGGGACAGGGTGGGATCAGCCCCAGCATTTT. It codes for CASGTGWDQPQHF.

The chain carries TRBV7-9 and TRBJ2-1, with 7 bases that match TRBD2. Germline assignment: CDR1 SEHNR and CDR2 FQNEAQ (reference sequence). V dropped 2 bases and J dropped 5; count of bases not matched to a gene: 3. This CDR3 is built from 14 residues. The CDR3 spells CASSLWRGNNEQFF. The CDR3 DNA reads TGTGCCAGCAGCTTATGGCGGGGGAACAATGAGCAGTTCTTC. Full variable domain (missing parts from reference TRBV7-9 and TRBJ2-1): DTGVSQNPRHKITKRGQNVTFRCDPISEHNRLYWYRQTLGQGPEFLTYFQNEAQLEKSRLLSDRFSAERPKGSFSTLEIQRTEQGDSAMYLCASSLWRGNNEQFFGPGTRLTVL.

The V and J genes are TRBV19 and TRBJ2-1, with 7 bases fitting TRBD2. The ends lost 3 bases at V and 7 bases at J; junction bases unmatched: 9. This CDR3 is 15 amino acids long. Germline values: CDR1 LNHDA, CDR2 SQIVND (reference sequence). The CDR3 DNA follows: TGTGCCAGTAGTATGGTCGGGACTACGTCGAATGAGCAGTTCTTC. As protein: CASSMVGTTSNEQFF.

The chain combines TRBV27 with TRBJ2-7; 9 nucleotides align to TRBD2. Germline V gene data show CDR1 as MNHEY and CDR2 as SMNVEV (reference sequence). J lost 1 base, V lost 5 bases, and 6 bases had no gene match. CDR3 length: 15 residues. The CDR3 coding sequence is TGTGCCAGCAGTACCCTAGCGGGATTTTCCTACGAGCAGTACTTC. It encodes CASSTLAGFSYEQYF.

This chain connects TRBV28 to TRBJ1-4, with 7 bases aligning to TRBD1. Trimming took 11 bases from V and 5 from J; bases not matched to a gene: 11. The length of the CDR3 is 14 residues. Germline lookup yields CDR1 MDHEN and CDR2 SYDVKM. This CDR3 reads CAASPGTENEKLFF. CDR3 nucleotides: TGTGCCGCATCCCCTGGGACAGAGAATGAAAAACTGTTTTTT.

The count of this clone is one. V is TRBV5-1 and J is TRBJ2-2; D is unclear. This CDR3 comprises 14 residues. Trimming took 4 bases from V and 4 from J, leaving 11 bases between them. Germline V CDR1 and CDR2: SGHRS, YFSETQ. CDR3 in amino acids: CASSPQASTGELFF. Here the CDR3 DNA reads TGCGCCAGCAGCCCGCAGGCAAGCACCGGGGAGCTGTTTTTT. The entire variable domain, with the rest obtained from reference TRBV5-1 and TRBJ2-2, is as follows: KAGVTQTPRYLIKTRGQQVTLSCSPISGHRSVSWYQQTPGQGLQFLFEYFSETQRNKGNFPGRFSGRQFSNSRSEMNVSTLELGDSALYLCASSPQASTGELFFGEGSRLTVL.